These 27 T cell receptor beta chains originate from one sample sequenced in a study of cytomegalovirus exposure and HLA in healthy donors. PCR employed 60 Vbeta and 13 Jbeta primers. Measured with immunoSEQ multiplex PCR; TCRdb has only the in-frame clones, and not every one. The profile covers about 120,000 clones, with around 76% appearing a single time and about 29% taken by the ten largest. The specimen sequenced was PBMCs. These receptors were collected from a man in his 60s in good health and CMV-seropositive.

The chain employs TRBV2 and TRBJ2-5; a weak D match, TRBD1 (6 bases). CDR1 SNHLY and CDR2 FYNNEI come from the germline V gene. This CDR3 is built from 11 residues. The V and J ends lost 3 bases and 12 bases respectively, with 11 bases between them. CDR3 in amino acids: CASSEGTREYF. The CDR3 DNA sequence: TGTGCCAGCAGTGAGGGGACACGGGAGTACTTC.

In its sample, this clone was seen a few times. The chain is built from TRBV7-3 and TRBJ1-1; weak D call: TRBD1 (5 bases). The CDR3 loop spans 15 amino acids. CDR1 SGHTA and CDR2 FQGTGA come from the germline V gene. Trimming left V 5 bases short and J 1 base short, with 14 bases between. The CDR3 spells CASSRGIGPNTEAFF. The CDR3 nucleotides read TGTGCCAGCAGCCGGGGGATAGGGCCGAACACTGAAGCTTTCTTT.

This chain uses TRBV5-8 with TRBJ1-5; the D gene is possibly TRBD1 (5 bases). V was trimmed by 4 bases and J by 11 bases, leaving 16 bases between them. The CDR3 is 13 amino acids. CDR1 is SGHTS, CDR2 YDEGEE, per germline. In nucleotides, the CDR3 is TGTGCCAGCAGCGGGGACGGGAGGGGCTCCCAGCATTTT. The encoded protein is CASSGDGRGSQHF.

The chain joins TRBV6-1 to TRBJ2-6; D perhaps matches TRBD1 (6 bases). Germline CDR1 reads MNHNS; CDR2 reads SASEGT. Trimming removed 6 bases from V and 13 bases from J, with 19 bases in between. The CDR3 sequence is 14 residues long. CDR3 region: CASSNTGYTKVLTF. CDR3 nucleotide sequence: TGTGCCAGCAGCAACACAGGGTACACGAAAGTCCTGACTTTC.

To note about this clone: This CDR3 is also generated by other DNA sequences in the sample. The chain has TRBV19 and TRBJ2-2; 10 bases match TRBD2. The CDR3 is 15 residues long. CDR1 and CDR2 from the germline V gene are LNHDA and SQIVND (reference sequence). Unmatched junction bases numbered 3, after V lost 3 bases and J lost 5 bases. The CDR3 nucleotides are TGTGCCAGTAGTATTCCACTAGCGGGGACCGGGGAGCTGTTTTTT. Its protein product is CASSIPLAGTGELFF.

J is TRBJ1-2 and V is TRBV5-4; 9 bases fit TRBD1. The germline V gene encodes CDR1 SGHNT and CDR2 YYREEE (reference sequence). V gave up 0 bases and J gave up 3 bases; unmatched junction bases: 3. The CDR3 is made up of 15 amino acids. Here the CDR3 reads CASSLGDRVHYGYTF. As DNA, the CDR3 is TGTGCCAGCAGCTTGGGGGACAGGGTTCACTATGGCTACACCTTC.

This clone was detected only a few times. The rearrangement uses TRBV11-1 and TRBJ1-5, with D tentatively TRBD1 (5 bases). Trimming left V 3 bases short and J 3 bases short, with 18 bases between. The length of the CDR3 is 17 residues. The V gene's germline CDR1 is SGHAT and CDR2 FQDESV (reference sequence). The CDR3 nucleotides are TGTGCCAGCAGCTTGTGGGGGGGTGACATCAACAATCAGCCCCAGCATTTT. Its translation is CASSLWGGDINNQPQHF.

The CDR3 sequence: CASETGGGLQPQHF. As DNA, the CDR3 is TGTGCCAGTGAGACAGGGGGCGGGTTGCAGCCCCAGCATTTT. This chain uses TRBV19 with TRBJ1-5, with 10 bases identical to TRBD1. The CDR3 runs 14 residues. After removal of 8 bases from V and 7 bases from J, the junction contained 8 bases not matched to a gene. The germline gives CDR1 LNHDA, CDR2 SQIVND (reference sequence). Looking up the rest from reference TRBV19 and TRBJ1-5 gives the full variable domain: DGGITQSPKYLFRKEGQNVTLSCEQNLNHDAMYWYRQDPGQGLRLIYYSQIVNDFQKGDIAEGYSVSREKKESFPLTVTSAQKNPTAFYLCASETGGGLQPQHFGDGTRLSIL.

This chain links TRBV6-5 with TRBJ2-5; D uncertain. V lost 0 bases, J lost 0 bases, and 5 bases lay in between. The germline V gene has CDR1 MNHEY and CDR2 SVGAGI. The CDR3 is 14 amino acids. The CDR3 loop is CASSYSEYQETQYF. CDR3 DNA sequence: TGTGCCAGCAGTTACTCGGAGTACCAAGAGACCCAGTACTTC.

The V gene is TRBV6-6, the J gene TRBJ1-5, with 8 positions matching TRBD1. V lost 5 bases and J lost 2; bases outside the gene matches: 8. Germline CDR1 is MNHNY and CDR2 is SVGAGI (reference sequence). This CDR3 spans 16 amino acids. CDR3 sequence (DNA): TGTGCCAGCAGTAACCAGGGGGCTTCGCGCAATCAGCCCCAGCATTTT. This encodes CASSNQGASRNQPQHF.

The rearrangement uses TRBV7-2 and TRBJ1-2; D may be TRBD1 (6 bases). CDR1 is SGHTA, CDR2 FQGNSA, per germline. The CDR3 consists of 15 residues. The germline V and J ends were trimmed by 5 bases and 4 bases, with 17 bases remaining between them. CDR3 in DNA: TGTGCCAGCAGCCCCCAACAGGGTGATAGCTATGGCTACACCTTC. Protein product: CASSPQQGDSYGYTF.

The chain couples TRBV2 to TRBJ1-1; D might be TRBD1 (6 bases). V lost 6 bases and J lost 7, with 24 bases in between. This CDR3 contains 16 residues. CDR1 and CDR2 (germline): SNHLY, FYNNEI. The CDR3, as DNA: TGTGCCAGCAGAGCTACAAAACGCCAGGGGTTCAATGAAGCTTTCTTT. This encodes CASRATKRQGFNEAFF.

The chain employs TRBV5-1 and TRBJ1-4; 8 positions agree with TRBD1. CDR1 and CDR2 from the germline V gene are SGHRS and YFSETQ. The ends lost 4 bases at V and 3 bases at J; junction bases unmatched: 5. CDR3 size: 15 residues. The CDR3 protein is CASSGQGAANEKLFF. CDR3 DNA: TGCGCCAGCAGCGGGCAGGGGGCAGCTAATGAAAAACTGTTTTTT.

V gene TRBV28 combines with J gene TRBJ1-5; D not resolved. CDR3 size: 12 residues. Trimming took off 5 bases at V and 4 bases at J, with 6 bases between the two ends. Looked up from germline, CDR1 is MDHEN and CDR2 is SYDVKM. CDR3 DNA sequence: TGTGCCAGCAGTATAATAAATCAGCCCCAGCATTTT. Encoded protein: CASSIINQPQHF. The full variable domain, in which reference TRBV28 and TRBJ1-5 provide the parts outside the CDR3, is DVKVTQSSRYLVKRTGEKVFLECVQDMDHENMFWYRQDPGLGLRLIYFSYDVKMKEKGDIPEGYSVSREKKERFSLILESASTNQTSMYLCASSIINQPQHFGDGTRLSIL.

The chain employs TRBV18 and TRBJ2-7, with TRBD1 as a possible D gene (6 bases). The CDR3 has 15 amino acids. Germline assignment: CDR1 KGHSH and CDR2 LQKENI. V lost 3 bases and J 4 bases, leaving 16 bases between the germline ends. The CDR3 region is CASSPRDNKRYEQYF. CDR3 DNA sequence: TGTGCCAGCTCACCCCGGGACAATAAGAGATACGAGCAGTACTTC. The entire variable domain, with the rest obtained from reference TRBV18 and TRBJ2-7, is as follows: NAGVMQNPRHLVRRRGQEARLRCSPMKGHSHVYWYRQLPEEGLKFMVYLQKENIIDESGMPKERFSAEFPKEGPSILRIQQVVRGDSAAYFCASSPRDNKRYEQYFGPGTRLTVT.

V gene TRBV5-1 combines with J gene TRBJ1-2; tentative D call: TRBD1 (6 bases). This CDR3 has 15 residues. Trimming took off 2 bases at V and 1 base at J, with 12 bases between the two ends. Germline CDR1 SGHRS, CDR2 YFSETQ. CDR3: CASSLSTGFNYGYTF. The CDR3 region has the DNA TGCGCCAGCAGCTTATCCACAGGGTTTAACTATGGCTACACCTTC.

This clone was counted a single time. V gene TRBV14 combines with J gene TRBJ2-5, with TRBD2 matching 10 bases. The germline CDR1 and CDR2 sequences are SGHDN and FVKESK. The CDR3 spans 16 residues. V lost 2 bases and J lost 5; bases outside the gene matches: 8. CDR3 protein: CASSQLTSGLLETQYF. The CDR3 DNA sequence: TGTGCCAGCAGCCAATTGACTAGCGGGCTGTTGGAGACCCAGTACTTC.

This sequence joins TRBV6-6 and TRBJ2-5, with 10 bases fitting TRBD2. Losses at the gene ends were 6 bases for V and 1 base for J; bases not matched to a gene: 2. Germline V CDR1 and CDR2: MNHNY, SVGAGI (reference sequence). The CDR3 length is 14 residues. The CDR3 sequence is CASSRTSGQETQYF. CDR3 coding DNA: TGTGCCAGCAGCCGGACTAGCGGCCAAGAGACCCAGTACTTC.

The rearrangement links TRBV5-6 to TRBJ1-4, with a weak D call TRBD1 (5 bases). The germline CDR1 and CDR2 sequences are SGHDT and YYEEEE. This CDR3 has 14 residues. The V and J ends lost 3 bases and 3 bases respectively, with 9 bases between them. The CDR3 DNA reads TGTGCCAGCAGCTCGGGGGGGGCTAATGAAAAACTGTTTTTT. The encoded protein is CASSSGGANEKLFF.

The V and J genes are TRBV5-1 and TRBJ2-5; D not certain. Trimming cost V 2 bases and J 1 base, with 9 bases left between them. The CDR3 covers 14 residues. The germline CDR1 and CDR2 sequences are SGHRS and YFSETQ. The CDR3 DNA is TGCGCCAGCAGCTTTAGTAAGTCCCAAGAGACCCAGTACTTC. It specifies CASSFSKSQETQYF. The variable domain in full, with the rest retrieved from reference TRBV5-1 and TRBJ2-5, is KAGVTQTPRYLIKTRGQQVTLSCSPISGHRSVSWYQQTPGQGLQFLFEYFSETQRNKGNFPGRFSGRQFSNSRSEMNVSTLELGDSALYLCASSFSKSQETQYFGPGTRLLVL.

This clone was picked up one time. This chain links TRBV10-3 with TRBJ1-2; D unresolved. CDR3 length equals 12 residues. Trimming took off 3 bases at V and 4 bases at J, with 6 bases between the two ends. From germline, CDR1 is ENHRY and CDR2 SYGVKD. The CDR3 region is CAISDNIYGYTF. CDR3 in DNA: TGTGCCATCAGTGATAACATCTATGGCTACACCTTC.

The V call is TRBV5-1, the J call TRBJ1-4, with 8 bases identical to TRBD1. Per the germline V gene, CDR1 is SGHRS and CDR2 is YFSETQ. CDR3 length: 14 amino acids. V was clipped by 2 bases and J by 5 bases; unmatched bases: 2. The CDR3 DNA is TGCGCCAGCAGCTTTGGACAGGGAAATGAAAAACTGTTTTTT. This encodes CASSFGQGNEKLFF.

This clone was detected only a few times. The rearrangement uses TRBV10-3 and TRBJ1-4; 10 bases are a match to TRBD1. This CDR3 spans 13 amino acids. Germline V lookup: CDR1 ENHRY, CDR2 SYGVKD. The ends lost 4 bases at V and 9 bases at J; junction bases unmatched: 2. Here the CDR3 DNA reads TGTGCCATCAGTGGACAGGGGGCCAAAAAACTGTTTTTT. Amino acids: CAISGQGAKKLFF.

The CDR3 region is CASSSLRESGYTF. For the CDR3, the DNA is TGCGCCAGCAGCTCGCTTCGGGAATCTGGCTACACCTTC. This chain links TRBV5-1 with TRBJ1-2; unclear D gene. CDR3 size: 13 residues. V lost 3 bases to trimming and J lost 7 bases, with 13 bases between them. The germline gives CDR1 SGHRS, CDR2 YFSETQ.

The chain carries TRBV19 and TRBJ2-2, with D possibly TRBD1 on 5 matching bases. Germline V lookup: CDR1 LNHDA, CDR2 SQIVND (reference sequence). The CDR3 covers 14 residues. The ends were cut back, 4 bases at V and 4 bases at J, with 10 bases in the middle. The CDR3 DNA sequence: TGTGCCAGTAGTAGGCAGGGTGGCACCGGGGAGCTGTTTTTT. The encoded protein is CASSRQGGTGELFF. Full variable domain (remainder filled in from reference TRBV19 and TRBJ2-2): DGGITQSPKYLFRKEGQNVTLSCEQNLNHDAMYWYRQDPGQGLRLIYYSQIVNDFQKGDIAEGYSVSREKKESFPLTVTSAQKNPTAFYLCASSRQGGTGELFFGEGSRLTVL.

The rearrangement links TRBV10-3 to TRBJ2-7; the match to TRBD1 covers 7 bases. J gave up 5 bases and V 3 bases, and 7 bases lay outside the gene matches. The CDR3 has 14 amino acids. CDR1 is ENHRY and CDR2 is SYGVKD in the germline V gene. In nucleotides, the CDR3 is TGTGCCATCAGTGACCGACAGGGCAATGACGAGCAGTACTTC. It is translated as CAISDRQGNDEQYF.

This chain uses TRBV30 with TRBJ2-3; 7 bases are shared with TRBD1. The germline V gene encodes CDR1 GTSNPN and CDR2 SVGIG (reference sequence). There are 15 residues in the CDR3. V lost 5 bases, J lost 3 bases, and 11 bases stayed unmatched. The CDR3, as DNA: TGTGCCTGGGAACGACAGGGAATATCGACAGATACGCAGTATTTT. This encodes CAWERQGISTDTQYF.